This T cell receptor beta chain was retrieved from a study of regulatory T cells in long-lasting Graves disease. On the study more broadly: The study counted Graves' disease as persistent given over 5 years of antithyroid drugs and positive TSH receptor antibodies.

As for time point: persistent/refractory GD, antithyroid drugs over 5 years with positive TRAb. Researchers made the TCR library from RNA that was extracted from PBMCs. Study-wide results and caveats: No thyroid tissue was studied; the work used peripheral blood only. Those with persistent disease had in common more public clonotypes (about 2,500) than new patients (approximately 990).

There are many counts of this clonotype. As yet, its antigen is unknown. Both iRepertoire HTBI primers and Arm-PCR of CDR3 regions were used to build the TCR beta libraries. Per the authors' pipeline: About 60 TRBV and approximately 13 TRBJ segments were identified across samples. TCRdb redid the calling of the multiplex PCR reads with MiXCR, one entry per CDR3 protein. Here the V and J calls rest on TCRdb's processing, not on the authors' analysis. The repertoire includes a few hundred thousand distinct CDR3 sequences, about 20% of them detected once, and roughly 26% sits in the top ten. This receptor was identified in a female donor with Graves disease. The sample consisted of peripheral blood mononuclear cells (PBMCs), taken when the disease was refractory, from a patient treated with antithyroid drugs.

The CDR3 here is CASSQQSNQPQHF. The DNA of the CDR3 is TGTGCCAGCAGCCAACAAAGCAATCAGCCCCAGCATTTT. This chain uses TRBV12-3 or TRBV12-4 with TRBJ1-5; D uncertain. V lost 6 bases and J lost 1, with 7 bases in between. The CDR3 is made up of 13 amino acids.